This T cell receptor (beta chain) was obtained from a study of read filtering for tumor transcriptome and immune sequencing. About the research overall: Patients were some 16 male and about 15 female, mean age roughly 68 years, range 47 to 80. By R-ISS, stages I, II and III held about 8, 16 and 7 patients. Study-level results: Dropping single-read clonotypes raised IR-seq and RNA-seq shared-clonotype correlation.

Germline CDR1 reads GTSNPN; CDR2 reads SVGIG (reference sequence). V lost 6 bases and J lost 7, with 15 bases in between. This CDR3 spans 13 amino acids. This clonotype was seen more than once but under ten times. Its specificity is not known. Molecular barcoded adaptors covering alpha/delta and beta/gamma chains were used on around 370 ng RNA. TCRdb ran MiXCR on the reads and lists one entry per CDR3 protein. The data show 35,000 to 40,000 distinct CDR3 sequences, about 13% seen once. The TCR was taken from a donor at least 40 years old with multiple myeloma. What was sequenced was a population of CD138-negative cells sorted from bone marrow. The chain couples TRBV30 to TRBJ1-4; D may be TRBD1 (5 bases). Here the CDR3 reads CACRGAMGEKLFF. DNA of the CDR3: TGTGCCTGCCGCGGGGCAATGGGTGAAAAACTGTTTTTT.